The TCR beta chain under discussion was sequenced for a study of identifying expanded T cells in peripheral blood. The assay was immunoSEQ multiplex PCR, and TCRdb's table has in-frame clones only and misses some. The table records about 100,000 clones, around 88% of them present only once. The CDR3 sequence is 13 residues long. Germline CDR1 is SGHNT and CDR2 is YENEEA. With 5 bases removed from V and 4 bases from J, the gap between germline ends came to 9 bases. The TCR comes from a person between 18 and 75 years old in good health. Material for sequencing was blood. The chain carries TRBV11-3 and TRBJ2-1, with no clear D. The CDR3 sequence: CASSPDVYNEQFF. DNA for the CDR3: TGTGCCAGCAGCCCAGACGTTTACAATGAGCAGTTCTTC. The full variable domain, its missing parts supplied by reference TRBV11-3 and TRBJ2-1, is EAGVVQSPRYKIIEKKQPVAFWCNPISGHNTLYWYLQNLGQGPELLIRYENEEAVDDSQLPKDRFSAERLKGVDSTLKIQPAELGDSAVYLCASSPDVYNEQFFGPGTRLTVL.